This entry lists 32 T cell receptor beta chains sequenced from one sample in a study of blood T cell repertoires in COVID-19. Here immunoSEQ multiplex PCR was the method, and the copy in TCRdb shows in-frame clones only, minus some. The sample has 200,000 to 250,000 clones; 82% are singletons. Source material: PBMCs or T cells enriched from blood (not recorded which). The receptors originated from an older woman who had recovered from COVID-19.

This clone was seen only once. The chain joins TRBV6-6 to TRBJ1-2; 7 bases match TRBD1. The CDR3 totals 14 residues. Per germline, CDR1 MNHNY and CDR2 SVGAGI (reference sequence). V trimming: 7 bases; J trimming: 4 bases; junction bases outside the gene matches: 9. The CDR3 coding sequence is TGTGCCAGCACCCCTGCTGGGGACAGCTATGGCTACACCTTC. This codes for CASTPAGDSYGYTF.

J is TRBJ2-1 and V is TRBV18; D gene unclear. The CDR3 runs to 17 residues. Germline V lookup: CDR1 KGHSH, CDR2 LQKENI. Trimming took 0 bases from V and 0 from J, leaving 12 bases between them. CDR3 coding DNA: TGTGCCAGCTCACCACCGCTCGTTAGAAGCTCCTACAATGAGCAGTTCTTC. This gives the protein CASSPPLVRSSYNEQFF.

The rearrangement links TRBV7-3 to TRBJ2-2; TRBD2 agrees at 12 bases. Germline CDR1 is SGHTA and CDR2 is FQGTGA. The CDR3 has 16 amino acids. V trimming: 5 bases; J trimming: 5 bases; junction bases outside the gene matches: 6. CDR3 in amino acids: CASSRSTSGGTGELFF. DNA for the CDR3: TGTGCCAGCAGCCGATCCACTAGCGGGGGGACCGGGGAGCTGTTTTTT. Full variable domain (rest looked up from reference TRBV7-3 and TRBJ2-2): GAGVSQTPSNKVTEKGKYVELRCDPISGHTALYWYRQSLGQGPEFLIYFQGTGAADDSGLPNDRFFAVRPEGSVSTLKIQRTERGDSAVYLCASSRSTSGGTGELFFGEGSRLTVL.

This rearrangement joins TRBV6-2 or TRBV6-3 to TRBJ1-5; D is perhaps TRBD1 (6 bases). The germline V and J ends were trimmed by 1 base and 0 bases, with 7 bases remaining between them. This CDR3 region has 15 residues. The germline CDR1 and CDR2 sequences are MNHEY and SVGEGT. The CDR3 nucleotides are TGTGCCAGCAGTTACTGGGGGCCTAGCAATCAGCCCCAGCATTTT. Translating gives CASSYWGPSNQPQHF.

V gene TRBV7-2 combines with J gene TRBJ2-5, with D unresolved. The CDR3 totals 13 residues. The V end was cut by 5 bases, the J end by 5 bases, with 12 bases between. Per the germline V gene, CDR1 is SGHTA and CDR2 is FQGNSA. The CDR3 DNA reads TGTGCCAGCAGCCTGATCACTGTTGAGACCCAGTACTTC. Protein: CASSLITVETQYF.

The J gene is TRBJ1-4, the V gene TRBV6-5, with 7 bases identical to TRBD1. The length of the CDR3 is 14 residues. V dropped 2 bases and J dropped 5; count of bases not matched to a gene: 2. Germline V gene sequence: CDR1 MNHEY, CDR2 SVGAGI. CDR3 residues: CASSYDRANEKLFF. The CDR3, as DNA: TGTGCCAGCAGTTACGACAGGGCGAATGAAAAACTGTTTTTT.

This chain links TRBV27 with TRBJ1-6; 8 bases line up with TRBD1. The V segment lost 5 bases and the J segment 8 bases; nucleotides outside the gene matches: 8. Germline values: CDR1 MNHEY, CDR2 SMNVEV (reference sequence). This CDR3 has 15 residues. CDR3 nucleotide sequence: TGTGCCAGCAGTCGGACAGGGTATCGCGATTCACCCCTCCACTTT. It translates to CASSRTGYRDSPLHF.

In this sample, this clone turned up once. CDR3: CASSLQGGRTEAFF. The CDR3, as DNA: TGTGCCAGCAGCCTACAGGGAGGGCGAACTGAAGCTTTCTTT. This chain connects TRBV3-1 (or the pseudogene TRBV3-2) to TRBJ1-1; D is perhaps TRBD1 (6 bases). Deletions cut 4 bases from V and 5 bases from J, with 14 bases between. The CDR3 is 14 amino acids. The germline gives CDR1 LGHDT, CDR2 YNNKEL (reference sequence).

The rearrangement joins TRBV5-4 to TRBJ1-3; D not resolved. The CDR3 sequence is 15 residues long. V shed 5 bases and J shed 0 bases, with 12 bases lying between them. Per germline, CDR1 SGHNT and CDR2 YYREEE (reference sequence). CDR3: CASRPDGSSGNTIYF. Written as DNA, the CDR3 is TGTGCCAGCAGACCAGACGGGAGCTCTGGAAACACCATATATTTT. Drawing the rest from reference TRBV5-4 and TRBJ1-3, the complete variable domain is ETGVTQSPTHLIKTRGQQVTLRCSSQSGHNTVSWYQQALGQGPQFIFQYYREEENGRGNFPPRFSGLQFPNYSSELNVNALELDDSALYLCASRPDGSSGNTIYFGEGSWLTVV.

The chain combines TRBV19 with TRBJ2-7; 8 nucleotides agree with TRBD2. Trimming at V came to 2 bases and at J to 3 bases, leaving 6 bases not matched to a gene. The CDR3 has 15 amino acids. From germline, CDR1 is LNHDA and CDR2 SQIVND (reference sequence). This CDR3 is CASSIKRERGYEQYF. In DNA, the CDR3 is TGTGCCAGTAGTATAAAGCGGGAGAGGGGCTACGAGCAGTACTTC.

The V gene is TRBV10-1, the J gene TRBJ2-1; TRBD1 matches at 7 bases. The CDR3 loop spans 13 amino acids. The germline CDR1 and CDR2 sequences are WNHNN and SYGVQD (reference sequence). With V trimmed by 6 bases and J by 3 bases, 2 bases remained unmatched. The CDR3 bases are TGCGCCAGCAGCGGGACAGACTACAATGAGCAGTTCTTC. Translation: CASSGTDYNEQFF.

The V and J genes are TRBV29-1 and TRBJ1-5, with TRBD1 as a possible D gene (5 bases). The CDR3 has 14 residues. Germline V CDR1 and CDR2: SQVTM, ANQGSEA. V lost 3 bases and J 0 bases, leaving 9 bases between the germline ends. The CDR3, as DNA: TGCAGCGTTGACGGGACTTATAGCAATCAGCCCCAGCATTTT. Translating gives CSVDGTYSNQPQHF.

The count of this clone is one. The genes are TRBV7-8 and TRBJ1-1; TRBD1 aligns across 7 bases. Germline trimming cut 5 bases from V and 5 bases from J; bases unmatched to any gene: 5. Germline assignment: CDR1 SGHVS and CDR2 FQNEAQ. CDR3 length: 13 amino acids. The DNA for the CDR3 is TGTGCCAGCAGCATGGACAGGAGGACTGAAGCTTTCTTT. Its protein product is CASSMDRRTEAFF.

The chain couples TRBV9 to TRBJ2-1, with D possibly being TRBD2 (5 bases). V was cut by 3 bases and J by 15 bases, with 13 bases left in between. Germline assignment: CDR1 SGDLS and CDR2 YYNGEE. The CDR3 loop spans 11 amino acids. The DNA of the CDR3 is TGTGCCAGCAGCGAACCGGGATACCCGTTCTTC. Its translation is CASSEPGYPFF.

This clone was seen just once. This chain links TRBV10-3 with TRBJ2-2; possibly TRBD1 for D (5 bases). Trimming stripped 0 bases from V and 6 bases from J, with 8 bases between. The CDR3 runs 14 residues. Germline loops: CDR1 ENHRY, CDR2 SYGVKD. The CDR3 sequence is CAISESLGAGELFF. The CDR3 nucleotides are TGTGCCATCAGTGAGTCGCTAGGGGCCGGGGAGCTGTTTTTT.

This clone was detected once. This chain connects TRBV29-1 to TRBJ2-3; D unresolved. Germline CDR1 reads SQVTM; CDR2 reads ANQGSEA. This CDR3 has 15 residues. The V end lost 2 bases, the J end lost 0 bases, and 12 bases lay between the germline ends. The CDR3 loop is CSVELDIRSTDTQYF. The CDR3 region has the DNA TGCAGCGTTGAACTCGACATAAGGAGCACAGATACGCAGTATTTT.

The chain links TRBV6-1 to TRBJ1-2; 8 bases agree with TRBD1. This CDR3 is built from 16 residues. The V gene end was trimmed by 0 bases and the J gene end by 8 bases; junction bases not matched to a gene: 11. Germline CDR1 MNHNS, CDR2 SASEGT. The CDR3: CASSEALRTGRGGYTF. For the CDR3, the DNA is TGTGCCAGCAGTGAAGCGCTCCGGACAGGGAGGGGAGGCTACACCTTC.

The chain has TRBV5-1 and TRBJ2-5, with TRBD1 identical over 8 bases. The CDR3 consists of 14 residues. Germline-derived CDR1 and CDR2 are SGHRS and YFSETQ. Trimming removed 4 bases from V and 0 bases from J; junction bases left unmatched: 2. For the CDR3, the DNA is TGCGCCAGCAGCACGGGACAGGACCAAGAGACCCAGTACTTC. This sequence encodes CASSTGQDQETQYF. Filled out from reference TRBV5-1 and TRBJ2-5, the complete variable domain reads KAGVTQTPRYLIKTRGQQVTLSCSPISGHRSVSWYQQTPGQGLQFLFEYFSETQRNKGNFPGRFSGRQFSNSRSEMNVSTLELGDSALYLCASSTGQDQETQYFGPGTRLLVL.

The CDR3 region is CASSQGRTSGHTQYF. The CDR3 bases are TGTGCCAGCAGCCAAGGGCGGACTAGCGGGCACACCCAGTACTTC. The gene calls are TRBV4-2 and TRBJ2-5; 11 positions match TRBD2. The CDR3 is made up of 15 amino acids. Trimming cost V 1 base and J 8 bases; bases outside gene matches: 6. CDR1 is LGHNA and CDR2 is YNFKEQ in the germline V gene.

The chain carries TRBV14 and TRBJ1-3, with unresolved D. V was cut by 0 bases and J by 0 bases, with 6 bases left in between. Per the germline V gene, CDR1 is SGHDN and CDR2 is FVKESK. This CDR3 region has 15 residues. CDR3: CASSQETGSGNTIYF. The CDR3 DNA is TGTGCCAGCAGCCAAGAAACCGGCTCTGGAAACACCATATATTTT.

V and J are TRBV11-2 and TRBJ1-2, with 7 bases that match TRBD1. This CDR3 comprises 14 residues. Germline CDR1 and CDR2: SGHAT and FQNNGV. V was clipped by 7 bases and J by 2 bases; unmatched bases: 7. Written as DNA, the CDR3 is TGTGCCAGCAAGAGGGCGACAGGGAACTATGGCTACACCTTC. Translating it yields CASKRATGNYGYTF.

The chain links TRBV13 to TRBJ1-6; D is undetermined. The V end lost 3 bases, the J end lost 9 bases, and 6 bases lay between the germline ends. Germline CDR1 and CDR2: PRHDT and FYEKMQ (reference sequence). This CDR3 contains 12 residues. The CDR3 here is CASSFLASPLHF. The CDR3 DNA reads TGTGCCAGCAGCTTTTTGGCTTCACCCCTCCACTTT. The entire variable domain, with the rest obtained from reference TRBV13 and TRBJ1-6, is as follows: AAGVIQSPRHLIKEKRETATLKCYPIPRHDTVYWYQQGPGQDPQFLISFYEKMQSDKGSIPDRFSAQQFSDYHSELNMSSLELGDSALYFCASSFLASPLHFGNGTRLTVT.

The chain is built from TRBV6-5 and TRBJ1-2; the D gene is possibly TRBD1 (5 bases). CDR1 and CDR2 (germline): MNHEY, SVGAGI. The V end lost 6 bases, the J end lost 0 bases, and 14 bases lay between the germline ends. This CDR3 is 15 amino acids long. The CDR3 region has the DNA TGTGCCAGCAGAAGCTCAGGGTCCCCTAACTATGGCTACACCTTC. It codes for CASRSSGSPNYGYTF.

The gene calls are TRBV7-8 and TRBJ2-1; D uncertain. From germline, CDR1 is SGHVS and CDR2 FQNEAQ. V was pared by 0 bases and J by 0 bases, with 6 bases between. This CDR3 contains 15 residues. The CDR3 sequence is CASSLAMASYNEQFF. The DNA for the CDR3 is TGTGCCAGCAGCTTAGCGATGGCCTCCTACAATGAGCAGTTCTTC.

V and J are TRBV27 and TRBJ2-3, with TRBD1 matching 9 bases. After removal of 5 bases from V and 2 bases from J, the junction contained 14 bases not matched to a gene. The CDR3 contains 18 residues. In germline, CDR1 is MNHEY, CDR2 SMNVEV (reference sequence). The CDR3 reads CASSPLSAGTGNTDTQYF. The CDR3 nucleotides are TGTGCCAGCAGTCCGTTATCTGCCGGGACAGGGAACACAGATACGCAGTATTTT.

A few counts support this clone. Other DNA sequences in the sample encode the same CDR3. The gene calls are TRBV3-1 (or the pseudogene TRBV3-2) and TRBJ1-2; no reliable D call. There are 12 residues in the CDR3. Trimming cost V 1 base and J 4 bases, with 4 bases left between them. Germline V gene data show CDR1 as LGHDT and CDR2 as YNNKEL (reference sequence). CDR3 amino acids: CASSQGAYGYTF. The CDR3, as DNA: TGTGCCAGCAGCCAAGGGGCCTATGGCTACACCTTC.

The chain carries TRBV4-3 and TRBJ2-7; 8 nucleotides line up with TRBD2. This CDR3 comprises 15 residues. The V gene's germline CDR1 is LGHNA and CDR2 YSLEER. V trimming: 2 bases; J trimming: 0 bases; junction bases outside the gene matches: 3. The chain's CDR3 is CASSQIAGTSYEQYF. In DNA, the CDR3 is TGCGCCAGCAGCCAAATAGCGGGGACCTCCTACGAGCAGTACTTC.

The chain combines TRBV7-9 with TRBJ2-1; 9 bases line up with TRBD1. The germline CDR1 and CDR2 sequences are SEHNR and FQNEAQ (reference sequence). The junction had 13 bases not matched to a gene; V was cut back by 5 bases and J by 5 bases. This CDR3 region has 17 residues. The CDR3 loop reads CASSARSGTGTNNEQFF. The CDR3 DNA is TGTGCCAGCAGCGCCCGATCCGGGACAGGGACTAACAATGAGCAGTTCTTC.

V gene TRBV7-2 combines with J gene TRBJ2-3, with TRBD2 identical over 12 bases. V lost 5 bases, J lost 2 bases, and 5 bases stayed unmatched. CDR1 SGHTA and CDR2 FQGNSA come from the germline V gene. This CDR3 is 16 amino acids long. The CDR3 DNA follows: TGTGCCAGCAGCCCTGGACTAGCGGGGCCCACAGATACGCAGTATTTT. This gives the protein CASSPGLAGPTDTQYF.

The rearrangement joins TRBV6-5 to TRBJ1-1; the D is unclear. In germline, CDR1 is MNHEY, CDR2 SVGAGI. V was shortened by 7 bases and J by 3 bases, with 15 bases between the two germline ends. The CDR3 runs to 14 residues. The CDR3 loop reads CASTDGAVYTEAFF. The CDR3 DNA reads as TGTGCCAGCACCGACGGCGCGGTTTACACTGAAGCTTTCTTT.

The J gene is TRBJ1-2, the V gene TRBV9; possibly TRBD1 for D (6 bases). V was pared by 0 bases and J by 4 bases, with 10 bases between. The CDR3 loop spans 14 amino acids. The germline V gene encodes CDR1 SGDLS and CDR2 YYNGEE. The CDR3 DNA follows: TGTGCCAGCAGCGTAGTTGGGGGCGGCTATGGCTACACCTTC. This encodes CASSVVGGGYGYTF.

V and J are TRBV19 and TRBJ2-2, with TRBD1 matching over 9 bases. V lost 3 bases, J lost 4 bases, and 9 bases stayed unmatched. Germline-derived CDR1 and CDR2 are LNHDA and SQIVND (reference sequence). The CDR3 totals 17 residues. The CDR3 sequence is CASSIIPGQGGTGELFF. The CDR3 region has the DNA TGTGCCAGTAGTATTATACCGGGACAGGGAGGCACCGGGGAGCTGTTTTTT.